The rows below give T cell receptor beta chains drawn from one sample of a study of blood T cell repertoires in COVID-19. Produced via immunoSEQ multiplex PCR; TCRdb's table is partial and in-frame only. Here the sample spans 99,000 or so clones, around 83% being singletons. Sample: peripheral blood. These receptors were taken from a woman at least 80 years old with active or convalescent COVID-19. Each CDR3 is given with its conserved first and last residue. A D gene is named only where the DNA matches it firmly. The size field is filled for only some rows; it gives once, few, many or a size class.

V: TRBV6-2/TRBV6-3; D: NA; J: TRBJ1-5; size: NA; DNA: TGTGCCAGCAGCCCACAACTCGGGGGCAATCAGCCCCAGCATTTT; CDR3: CASSPQLGGNQPQHF
V: TRBV24-1; D: TRBD1; J: TRBJ2-3; size: NA; DNA: TGTGCCACCAGTGATCCGGGACAGGGGATGTCAGATACGCAGTATTTT; CDR3: CATSDPGQGMSDTQYF
V: TRBV19; D: TRBD2; J: TRBJ2-1; size: NA; DNA: TGTGCCAGTAGTATCTTCCTAGCGGAGAACAATGAGCAGTTCTTC; CDR3: CASSIFLAENNEQFF
V: TRBV9; D: NA; J: TRBJ1-5; size: few; DNA: TGTGCCAGCAGCGTAGGGCCAGGCATAAATCAGCCCCAGCATTTT; CDR3: CASSVGPGINQPQHF
V: TRBV18; D: NA; J: TRBJ1-2; size: few; DNA: TGTGCCAGCTCACCACAGGCGGCCCTCTATGGCTACACCTTC; CDR3: CASSPQAALYGYTF
V: TRBV12-3/TRBV12-4; D: NA; J: TRBJ2-1; size: NA; DNA: TGTGCCAGCACCCCTAGGCGCAACAATGAGCAGTTCTTC; CDR3: CASTPRRNNEQFF
V: TRBV5-6; D: TRBD1; J: TRBJ1-1; size: NA; DNA: TGTGCCAGCAGCATGGACAGGGGCGAAGCTTTCTTT; CDR3: CASSMDRGEAFF
V: TRBV7-2; D: NA; J: TRBJ2-5; size: NA; DNA: TGTGCCAGCAGCTTAAGGGCAGGGGCCGAAGAGACCCAGTACTTC; CDR3: CASSLRAGAEETQYF
V: TRBV5-4; D: NA; J: TRBJ1-2; size: NA; DNA: TGTGCCAGCAGCTTGGCAGGGGCATTCTATGGCTACACCTTC; CDR3: CASSLAGAFYGYTF
V: TRBV5-1; D: TRBD1; J: TRBJ2-5; size: NA; DNA: TGCGCCAGCAGCCAGGGGACAGGGGCCACCGGGGAGACCCAGTACTTC; CDR3: CASSQGTGATGETQYF
V: TRBV27; D: NA; J: TRBJ1-5; size: NA; DNA: TGTGCCAGCAGTGGTCGTGTGGGGCTAGGGAATCAGGCCCAGCATTTT; CDR3: CASSGRVGLGNQAQHF
V: TRBV6-5; D: NA; J: TRBJ1-5; size: NA; DNA: TGTGCCAGCAGTTACTCGGCGGGCAATCAGCCCCAGCATTTT; CDR3: CASSYSAGNQPQHF
V: TRBV19; D: NA; J: TRBJ1-5; size: NA; DNA: TGTGCCAGTAGTATCCTTGACAGTACTAGCAATCAGCCCCAGCATTTT; CDR3: CASSILDSTSNQPQHF
V: TRBV24-1; D: TRBD1; J: TRBJ1-4; size: NA; DNA: TGTGCCACCAGTGGTCTCCCAGGACAGGGTGATGAAAAACTGTTTTTT; CDR3: CATSGLPGQGDEKLFF
V: TRBV27; D: NA; J: TRBJ1-1; size: NA; DNA: TGTGCCAGCAGGGAGCGAGCAGCGAACACTGAAGCTTTCTTT; CDR3: CASRERAANTEAFF
V: TRBV15; D: NA; J: TRBJ2-2; size: NA; DNA: TGTGCCACCAGCAGAGGAGTTAGGACATCGAACACCGGGGAGCTGTTTTTT; CDR3: CATSRGVRTSNTGELFF
V: TRBV5-5; D: TRBD2; J: TRBJ2-1; size: NA; DNA: TGTGCCAGCAGCTTGGGACTAGCGGGGGAGTACAATGAGCAGTTCTTC; CDR3: CASSLGLAGEYNEQFF
V: TRBV2; D: TRBD1; J: TRBJ2-2; size: NA; DNA: TGTGCCAGCAGTGATACGGACAGGGGGCTCGGGGAGCTGTTTTTT; CDR3: CASSDTDRGLGELFF
V: TRBV11-2; D: TRBD1; J: TRBJ1-2; size: NA; DNA: TGTGCCAGCAGCCCAGACAGGGGTCGATATTCGTATGGCTACACCTTC; CDR3: CASSPDRGRYSYGYTF
V: TRBV9; D: NA; J: TRBJ2-5; size: NA; DNA: TGTGCCAGCAGCGTAGCGGCAGGGATGCGAGAGACCCAGTACTTC; CDR3: CASSVAAGMRETQYF
V: TRBV5-1; D: TRBD2; J: TRBJ2-3; size: NA; DNA: TGCGCCAGCAGTCCTAGCGGGGTTGGCACAGATACGCAGTATTTT; CDR3: CASSPSGVGTDTQYF
V: TRBV6-5; D: NA; J: TRBJ1-1; size: NA; DNA: TGTGCCAGCTCACGAACCCAGGGCGCGAACACTGAAGCTTTCTTT; CDR3: CASSRTQGANTEAFF
V: TRBV11-2; D: NA; J: TRBJ1-5; size: NA; DNA: TGTGCCAGCAGCCCCTCAGGTGGTCAGCCCCAGCATTTT; CDR3: CASSPSGGQPQHF
V: TRBV6-5; D: NA; J: TRBJ2-1; size: NA; DNA: TGTGCCAGCAGTAAACTAGGCACTGCCTTCAGGGAGCAGTTCTTC; CDR3: CASSKLGTAFREQFF
V: TRBV5-6; D: NA; J: TRBJ1-2; size: NA; DNA: TGTGCCAGCAGCTTGGAAACTTATGGCTACACCTTC; CDR3: CASSLETYGYTF
V: TRBV27; D: NA; J: TRBJ2-1; size: once; DNA: TGTGCCAGCAGTTTAGGGGACTCAAGGCCCTACAATGAGCAGTTCTTC; CDR3: CASSLGDSRPYNEQFF
V: TRBV19; D: NA; J: TRBJ1-2; size: few; DNA: TGTGCCAGTAGTACCTCTTCGCTGAAAGGCGGTCTCTGGGGCTACACCTTC; CDR3: CASSTSSLKGGLWGYTF
V: TRBV5-8; D: TRBD1; J: TRBJ1-2; size: NA; DNA: TGTGCCAGCAGCTTGGGGGGGGACAGACGGAACTATGGCTACACCTTC; CDR3: CASSLGGDRRNYGYTF
V: TRBV5-1; D: NA; J: TRBJ2-7; size: NA; DNA: TGCGCCAGCAGCTTGAAGTACGACAGCCCTCCCTACGAGCAGTACTTC; CDR3: CASSLKYDSPPYEQYF
V: TRBV6-5; D: NA; J: TRBJ1-1; size: NA; DNA: TGTGCCAGCAGTTACAGCAGGGGACAATCCACTGAAGCTTTCTTT; CDR3: CASSYSRGQSTEAFF
V: TRBV2; D: TRBD1; J: TRBJ1-2; size: NA; DNA: TGTGCCAGCAGTACAGGGGTATGGGGCTACACCTTC; CDR3: CASSTGVWGYTF
V: TRBV12-5; D: NA; J: TRBJ2-1; size: NA; DNA: TGTGCTAGTGGCGGAGGTAATACCTACAATGAGCAGTTCTTC; CDR3: CASGGGNTYNEQFF
V: TRBV7-2; D: NA; J: TRBJ2-1; size: NA; DNA: TGTGCCAGCAGCCAGGGTCAAACCTCCTACAATGAGCAGTTCTTC; CDR3: CASSQGQTSYNEQFF
V: TRBV5-1; D: NA; J: TRBJ2-7; size: few; DNA: TGCGCCAGCAGGGGGCAGGACTACGAGCAGTACTTC; CDR3: CASRGQDYEQYF
V: TRBV5-1; D: NA; J: TRBJ2-7; size: NA; DNA: TGCGCCAGCAGCTTGGACAGGGCCTACGAGCAGTACTTC; CDR3: CASSLDRAYEQYF
V: TRBV7-2; D: NA; J: TRBJ1-1; size: NA; DNA: TGTGCCAGCAGCTTAGACAGGGTAACTGAAGCTTTCTTT; CDR3: CASSLDRVTEAFF
V: TRBV28; D: TRBD1; J: TRBJ2-7; size: NA; DNA: TGTGCCAGCACCCTCTACAGGGGAGCCTACGAGCAGTACTTC; CDR3: CASTLYRGAYEQYF
V: TRBV5-1; D: TRBD2; J: TRBJ2-5; size: NA; DNA: TGCGCCAGCAGCTTAGCTAGCGGGTCCCAAGAGACCCAGTACTTC; CDR3: CASSLASGSQETQYF
V: TRBV28; D: NA; J: TRBJ2-5; size: NA; DNA: TGTGCCAGCAGCGTACAAGAGACCCAGTACTTC; CDR3: CASSVQETQYF
V: TRBV5-1; D: TRBD1; J: TRBJ2-5; size: NA; DNA: TGCGCTAGCAGCTTCGGGACAGGGGGTGGTCAAGAGACCCAGTACTTC; CDR3: CASSFGTGGGQETQYF
V: TRBV6-1; D: TRBD1; J: TRBJ2-5; size: NA; DNA: TGTGCCAGCAGTGATATGTTGGGACAGGGGACGGATGAGACCCAGTACTTC; CDR3: CASSDMLGQGTDETQYF
V: TRBV6-5; D: NA; J: TRBJ1-2; size: NA; DNA: TGTGCCAGCAGTTACTCCGGGTCCTATGGCTACACCTTC; CDR3: CASSYSGSYGYTF